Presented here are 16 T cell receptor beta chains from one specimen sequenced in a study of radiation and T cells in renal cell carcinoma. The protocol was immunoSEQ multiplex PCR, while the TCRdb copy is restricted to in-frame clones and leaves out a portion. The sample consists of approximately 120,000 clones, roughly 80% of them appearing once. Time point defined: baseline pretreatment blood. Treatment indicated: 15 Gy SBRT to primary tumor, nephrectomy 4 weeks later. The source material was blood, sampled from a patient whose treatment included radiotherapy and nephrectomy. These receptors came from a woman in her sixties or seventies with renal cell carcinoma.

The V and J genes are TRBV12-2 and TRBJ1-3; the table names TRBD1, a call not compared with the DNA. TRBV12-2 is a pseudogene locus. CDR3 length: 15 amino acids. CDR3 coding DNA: TGTGCAAGTCGCTCCGGACAGATCTCTGGAAACACCATATATTTT. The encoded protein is CASRSGQISGNTIYF.

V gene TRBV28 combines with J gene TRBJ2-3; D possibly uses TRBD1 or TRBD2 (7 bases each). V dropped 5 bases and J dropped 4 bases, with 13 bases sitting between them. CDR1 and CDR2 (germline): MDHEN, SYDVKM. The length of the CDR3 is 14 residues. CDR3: CASSSGTAADTQYF. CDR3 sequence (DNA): TGTGCCAGCAGTAGCGGGACAGCAGCAGATACGCAGTATTTT. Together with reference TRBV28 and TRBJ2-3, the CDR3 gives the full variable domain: DVKVTQSSRYLVKRTGEKVFLECVQDMDHENMFWYRQDPGLGLRLIYFSYDVKMKEKGDIPEGYSVSREKKERFSLILESASTNQTSMYLCASSSGTAADTQYFGPGTRLTVL.

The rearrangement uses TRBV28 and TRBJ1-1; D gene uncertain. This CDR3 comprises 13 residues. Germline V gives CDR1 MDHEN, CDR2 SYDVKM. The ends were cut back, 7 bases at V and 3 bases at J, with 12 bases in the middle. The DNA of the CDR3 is TGTGCCAGCATCCGGCCAAAAGACACTGAAGCTTTCTTT. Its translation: CASIRPKDTEAFF.

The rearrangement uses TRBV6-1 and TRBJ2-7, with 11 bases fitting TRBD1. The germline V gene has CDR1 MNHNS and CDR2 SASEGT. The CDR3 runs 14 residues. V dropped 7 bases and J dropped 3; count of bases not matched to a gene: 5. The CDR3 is CASTRDRGGYEQYF. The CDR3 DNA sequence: TGTGCCAGCACACGGGACAGGGGGGGCTACGAGCAGTACTTC.

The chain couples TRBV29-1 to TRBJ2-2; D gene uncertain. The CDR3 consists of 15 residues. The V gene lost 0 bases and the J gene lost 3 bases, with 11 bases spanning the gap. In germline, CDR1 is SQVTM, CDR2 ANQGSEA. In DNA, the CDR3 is TGCAGCGTTGAAGAGCGGCAGAGCTACACCGGGGAGCTGTTTTTT. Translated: CSVEERQSYTGELFF.

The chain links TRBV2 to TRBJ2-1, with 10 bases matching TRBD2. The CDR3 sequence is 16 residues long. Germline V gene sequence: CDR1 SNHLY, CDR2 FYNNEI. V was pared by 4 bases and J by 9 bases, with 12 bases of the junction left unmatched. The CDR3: CASSVSPSGSMGEQFF. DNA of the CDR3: TGTGCCAGCAGTGTATCGCCTAGCGGGAGCATGGGTGAGCAGTTCTTC.

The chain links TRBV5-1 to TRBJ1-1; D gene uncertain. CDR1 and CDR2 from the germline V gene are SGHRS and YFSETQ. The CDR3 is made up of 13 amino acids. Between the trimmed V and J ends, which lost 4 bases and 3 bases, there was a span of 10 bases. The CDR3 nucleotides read TGCGCCAGCAGCGCCCGAATAGACACTGAAGCTTTCTTT. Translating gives CASSARIDTEAFF.

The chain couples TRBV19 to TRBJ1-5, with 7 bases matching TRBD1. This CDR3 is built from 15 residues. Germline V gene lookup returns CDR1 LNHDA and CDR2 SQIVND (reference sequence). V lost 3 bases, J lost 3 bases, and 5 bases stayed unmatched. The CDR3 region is CASSIQGDLNQPQHF. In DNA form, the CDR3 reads TGTGCCAGTAGTATTCAGGGGGATCTCAATCAGCCCCAGCATTTT.

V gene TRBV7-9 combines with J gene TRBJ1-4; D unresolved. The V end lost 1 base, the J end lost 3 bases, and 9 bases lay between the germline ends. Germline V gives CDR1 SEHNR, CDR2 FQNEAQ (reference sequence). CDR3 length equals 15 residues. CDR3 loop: CASSLGPSANEKLFF. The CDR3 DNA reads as TGTGCCAGCAGCTTAGGACCTTCAGCTAATGAAAAACTGTTTTTT.

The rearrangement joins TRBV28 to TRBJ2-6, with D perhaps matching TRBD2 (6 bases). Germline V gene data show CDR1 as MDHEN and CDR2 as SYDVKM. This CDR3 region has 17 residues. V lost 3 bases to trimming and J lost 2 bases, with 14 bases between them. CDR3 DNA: TGTGCCAGCAGTTTCGCTTTGGGGGGAACTGGGGCCAACGTCCTGACTTTC. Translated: CASSFALGGTGANVLTF. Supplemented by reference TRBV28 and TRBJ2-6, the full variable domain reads DVKVTQSSRYLVKRTGEKVFLECVQDMDHENMFWYRQDPGLGLRLIYFSYDVKMKEKGDIPEGYSVSREKKERFSLILESASTNQTSMYLCASSFALGGTGANVLTFGAGSRLTVL.

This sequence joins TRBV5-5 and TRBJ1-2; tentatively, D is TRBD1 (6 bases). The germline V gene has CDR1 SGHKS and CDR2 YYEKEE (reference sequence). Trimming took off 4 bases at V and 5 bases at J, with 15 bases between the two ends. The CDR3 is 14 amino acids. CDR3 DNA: TGTGCCAGCAGCGTCGGGACAAATTTATATGGCTACACCTTC. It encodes CASSVGTNLYGYTF.

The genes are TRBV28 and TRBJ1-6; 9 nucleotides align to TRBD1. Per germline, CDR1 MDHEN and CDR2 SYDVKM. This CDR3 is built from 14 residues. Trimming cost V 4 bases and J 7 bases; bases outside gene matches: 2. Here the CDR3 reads CASSSGQGNSPLHF. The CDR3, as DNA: TGTGCCAGCAGTTCCGGACAGGGGAATTCACCCCTCCACTTT.

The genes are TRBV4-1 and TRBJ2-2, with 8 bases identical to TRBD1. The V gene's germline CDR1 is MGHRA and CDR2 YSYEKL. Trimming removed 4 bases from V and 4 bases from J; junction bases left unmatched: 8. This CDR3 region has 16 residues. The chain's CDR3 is CASSPTTGDLTGELFF. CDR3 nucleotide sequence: TGCGCCAGCAGCCCAACGACAGGGGACCTCACCGGGGAGCTGTTTTTT.

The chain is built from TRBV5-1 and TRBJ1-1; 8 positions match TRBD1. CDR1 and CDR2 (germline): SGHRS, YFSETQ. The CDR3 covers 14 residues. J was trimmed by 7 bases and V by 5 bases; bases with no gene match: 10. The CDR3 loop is CASSVGGQVGEAFF. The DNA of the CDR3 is TGCGCCAGCAGTGTGGGGGGACAGGTGGGTGAAGCTTTCTTT.

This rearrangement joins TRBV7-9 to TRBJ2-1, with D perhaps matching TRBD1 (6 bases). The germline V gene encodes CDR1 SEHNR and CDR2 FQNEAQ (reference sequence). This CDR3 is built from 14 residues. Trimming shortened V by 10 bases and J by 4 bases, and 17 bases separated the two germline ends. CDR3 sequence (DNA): TGTGCCACACCCGGGACACAGGATTACAATGAGCAGTTCTTC. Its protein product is CATPGTQDYNEQFF.

CDR3 residues: CASSSLNRRYEPEAFF. The CDR3 nucleotides are TGTGCCAGCAGTTCTTTGAACCGACGGTACGAGCCTGAAGCTTTCTTT. This rearrangement joins TRBV28 to TRBJ1-1, with D unclear. Germline V CDR1 and CDR2: MDHEN, SYDVKM. V was trimmed by 4 bases and J by 6 bases, leaving 21 bases between them. CDR3 length: 16 residues.